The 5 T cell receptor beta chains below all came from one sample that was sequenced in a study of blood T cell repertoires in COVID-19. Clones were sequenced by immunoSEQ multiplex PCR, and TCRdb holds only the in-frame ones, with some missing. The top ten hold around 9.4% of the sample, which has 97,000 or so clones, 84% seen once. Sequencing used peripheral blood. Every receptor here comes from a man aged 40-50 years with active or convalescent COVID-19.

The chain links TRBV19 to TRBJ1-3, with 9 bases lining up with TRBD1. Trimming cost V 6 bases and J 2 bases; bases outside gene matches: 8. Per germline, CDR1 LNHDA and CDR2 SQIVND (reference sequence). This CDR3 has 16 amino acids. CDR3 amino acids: CASRQQGANPGNTIYF. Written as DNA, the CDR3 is TGTGCCAGTAGACAACAGGGGGCAAACCCTGGAAACACCATATATTTT.

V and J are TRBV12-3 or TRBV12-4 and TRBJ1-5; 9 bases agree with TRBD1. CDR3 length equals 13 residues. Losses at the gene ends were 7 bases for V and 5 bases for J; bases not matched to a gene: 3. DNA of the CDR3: TGTGCCAGCACCGGGACAGGGTATCAGCCCCAGCATTTT. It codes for CASTGTGYQPQHF.

This chain's CDR3 is CASNLRGYGYTF. The CDR3 DNA reads TGTGCCAGCAATCTTCGGGGCTATGGCTACACCTTC. V is TRBV12-3 or TRBV12-4 and J is TRBJ1-2; D is uncertain. The CDR3 runs 12 residues. The V and J ends lost 7 bases and 4 bases respectively, with 10 bases between them.

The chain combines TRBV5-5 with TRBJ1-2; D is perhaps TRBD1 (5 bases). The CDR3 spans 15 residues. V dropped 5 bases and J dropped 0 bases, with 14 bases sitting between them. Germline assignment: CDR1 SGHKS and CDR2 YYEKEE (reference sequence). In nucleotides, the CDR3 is TGTGCCAGCAGATCTGACAGTCTAGCTAACTATGGCTACACCTTC. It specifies CASRSDSLANYGYTF.

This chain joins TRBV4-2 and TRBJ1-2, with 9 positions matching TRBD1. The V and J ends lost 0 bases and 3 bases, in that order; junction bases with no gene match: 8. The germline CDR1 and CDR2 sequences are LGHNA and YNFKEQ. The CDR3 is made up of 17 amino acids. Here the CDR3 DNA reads TGTGCCAGCAGCCAAGACACCGGGACAGGGTCAGACTATGGCTACACCTTC. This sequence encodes CASSQDTGTGSDYGYTF.